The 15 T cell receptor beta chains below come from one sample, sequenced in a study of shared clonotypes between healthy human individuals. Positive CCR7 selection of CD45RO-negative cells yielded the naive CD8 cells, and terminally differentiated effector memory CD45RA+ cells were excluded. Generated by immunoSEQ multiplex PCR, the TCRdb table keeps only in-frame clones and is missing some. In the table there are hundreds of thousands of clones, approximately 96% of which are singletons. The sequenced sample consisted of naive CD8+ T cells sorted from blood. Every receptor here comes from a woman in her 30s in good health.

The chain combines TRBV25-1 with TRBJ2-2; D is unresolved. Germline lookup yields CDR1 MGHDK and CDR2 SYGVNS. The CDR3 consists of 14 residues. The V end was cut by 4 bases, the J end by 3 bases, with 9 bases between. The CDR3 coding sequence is TGTGCCAGCAGTGGATGGGTGGACACCGGGGAGCTGTTTTTT. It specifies CASSGWVDTGELFF.

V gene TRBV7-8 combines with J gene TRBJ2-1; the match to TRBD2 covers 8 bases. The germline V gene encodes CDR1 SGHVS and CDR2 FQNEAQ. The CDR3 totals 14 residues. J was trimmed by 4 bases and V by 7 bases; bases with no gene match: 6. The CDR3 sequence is CASMGAGAYNEQFF. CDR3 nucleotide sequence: TGTGCCAGCATGGGAGCGGGAGCTTACAATGAGCAGTTCTTC.

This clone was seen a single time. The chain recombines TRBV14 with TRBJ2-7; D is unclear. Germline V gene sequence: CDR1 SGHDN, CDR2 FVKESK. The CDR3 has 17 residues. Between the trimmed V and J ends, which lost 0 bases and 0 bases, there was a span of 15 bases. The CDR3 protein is CASSQENSDEISYEQYF. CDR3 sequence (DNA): TGTGCCAGCAGCCAAGAAAACTCTGATGAAATCTCCTACGAGCAGTACTTC.

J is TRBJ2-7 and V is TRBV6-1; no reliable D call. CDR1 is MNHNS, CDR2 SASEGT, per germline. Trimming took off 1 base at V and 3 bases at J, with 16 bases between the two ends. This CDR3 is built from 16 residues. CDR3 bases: TGTGCCAGCAGTGAAGTTGACCCCCTAAGGAGCTACGAGCAGTACTTC. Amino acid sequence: CASSEVDPLRSYEQYF.

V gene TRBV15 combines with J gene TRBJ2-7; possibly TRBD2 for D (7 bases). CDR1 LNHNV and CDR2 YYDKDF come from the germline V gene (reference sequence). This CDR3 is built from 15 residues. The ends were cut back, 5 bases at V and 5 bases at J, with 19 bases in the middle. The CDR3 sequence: CATSADWGGWDEQYF. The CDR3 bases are TGTGCCACCAGCGCCGACTGGGGGGGCTGGGACGAGCAGTACTTC.

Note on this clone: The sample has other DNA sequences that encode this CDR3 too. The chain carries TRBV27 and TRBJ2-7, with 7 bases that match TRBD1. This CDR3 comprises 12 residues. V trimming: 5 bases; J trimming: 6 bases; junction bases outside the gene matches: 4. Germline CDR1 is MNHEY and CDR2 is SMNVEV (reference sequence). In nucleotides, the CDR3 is TGTGCCAGCAGTCCATCAGGGGGCGAGCAGTACTTC. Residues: CASSPSGGEQYF.

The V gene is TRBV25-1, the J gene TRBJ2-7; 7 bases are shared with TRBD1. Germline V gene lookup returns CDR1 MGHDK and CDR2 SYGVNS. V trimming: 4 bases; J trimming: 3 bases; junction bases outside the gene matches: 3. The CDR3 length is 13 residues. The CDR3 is CASSVGQFYEQYF. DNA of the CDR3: TGTGCCAGCAGTGTGGGACAGTTCTACGAGCAGTACTTC.

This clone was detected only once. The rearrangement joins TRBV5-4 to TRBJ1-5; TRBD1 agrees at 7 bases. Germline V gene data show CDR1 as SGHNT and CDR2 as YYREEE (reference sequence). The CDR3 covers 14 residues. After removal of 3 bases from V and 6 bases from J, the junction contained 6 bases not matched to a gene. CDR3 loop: CASSSDREVQPQHF. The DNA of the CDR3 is TGTGCCAGCAGCTCTGACAGGGAGGTTCAGCCCCAGCATTTT. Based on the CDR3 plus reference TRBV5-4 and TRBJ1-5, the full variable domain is ETGVTQSPTHLIKTRGQQVTLRCSSQSGHNTVSWYQQALGQGPQFIFQYYREEENGRGNFPPRFSGLQFPNYSSELNVNALELDDSALYLCASSSDREVQPQHFGDGTRLSIL.

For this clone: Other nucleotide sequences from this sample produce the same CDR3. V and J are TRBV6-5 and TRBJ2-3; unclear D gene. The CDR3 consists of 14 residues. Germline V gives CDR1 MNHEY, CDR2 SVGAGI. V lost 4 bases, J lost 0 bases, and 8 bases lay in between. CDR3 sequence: CASSLASSTDTQYF. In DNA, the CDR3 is TGTGCCAGCAGTTTAGCATCTAGCACAGATACGCAGTATTTT.

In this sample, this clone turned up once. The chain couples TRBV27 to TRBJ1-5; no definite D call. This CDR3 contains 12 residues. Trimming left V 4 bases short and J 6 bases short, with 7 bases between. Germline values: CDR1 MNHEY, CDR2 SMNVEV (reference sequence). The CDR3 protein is CASSSGSQPQHF. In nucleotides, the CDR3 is TGTGCCAGCAGTTCGGGGAGTCAGCCCCAGCATTTT.

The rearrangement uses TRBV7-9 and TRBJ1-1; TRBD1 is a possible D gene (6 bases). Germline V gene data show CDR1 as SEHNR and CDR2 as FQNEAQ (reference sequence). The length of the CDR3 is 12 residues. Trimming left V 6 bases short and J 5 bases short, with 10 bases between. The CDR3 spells CASRLQGTEAFF. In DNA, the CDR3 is TGTGCCAGCAGACTCCAGGGGACTGAAGCTTTCTTT.

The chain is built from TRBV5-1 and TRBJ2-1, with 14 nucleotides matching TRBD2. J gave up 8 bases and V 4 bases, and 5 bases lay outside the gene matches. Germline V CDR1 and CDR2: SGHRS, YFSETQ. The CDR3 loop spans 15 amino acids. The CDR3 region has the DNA TGCGCCAGCAGCACCGGACTAGCGGGAGGAGATGAGCAGTTCTTC. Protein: CASSTGLAGGDEQFF.

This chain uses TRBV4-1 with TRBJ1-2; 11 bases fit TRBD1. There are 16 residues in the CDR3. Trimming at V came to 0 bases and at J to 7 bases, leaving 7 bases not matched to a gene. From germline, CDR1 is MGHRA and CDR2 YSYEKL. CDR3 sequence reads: CASSQDRGQGGIGYTF. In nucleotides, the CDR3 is TGCGCCAGCAGCCAAGATCGGGGACAGGGGGGCATTGGCTACACCTTC.

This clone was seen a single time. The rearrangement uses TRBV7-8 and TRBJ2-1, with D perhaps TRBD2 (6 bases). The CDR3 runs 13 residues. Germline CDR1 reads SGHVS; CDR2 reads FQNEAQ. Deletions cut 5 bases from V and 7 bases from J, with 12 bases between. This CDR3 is CASSQRRGNEQFF. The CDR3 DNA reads TGTGCCAGCAGCCAAAGGCGGGGTAATGAGCAGTTCTTC. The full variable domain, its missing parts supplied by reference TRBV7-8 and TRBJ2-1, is GAGVSQSPRYKVAKRGQDVALRCDPISGHVSLFWYQQALGQGPEFLTYFQNEAQLDKSGLPSDRFFAERPEGSVSTLKIQRTQQEDSAVYLCASSQRRGNEQFFGPGTRLTVL.

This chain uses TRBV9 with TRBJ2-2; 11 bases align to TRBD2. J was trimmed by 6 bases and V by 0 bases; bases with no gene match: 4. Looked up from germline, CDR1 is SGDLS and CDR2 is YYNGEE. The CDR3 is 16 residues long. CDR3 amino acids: CASSVELAGDAGELFF. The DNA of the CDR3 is TGTGCCAGCAGCGTAGAACTAGCGGGAGACGCCGGGGAGCTGTTTTTT. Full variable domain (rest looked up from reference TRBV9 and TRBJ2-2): DSGVTQTPKHLITATGQRVTLRCSPRSGDLSVYWYQQSLDQGLQFLIQYYNGEERAKGNILERFSAQQFPDLHSELNLSSLELGDSALYFCASSVELAGDAGELFFGEGSRLTVL.